This T cell receptor beta chain was found in a study of blood T cells in healthy people across ages. In its sample, this clonotype was seen a few times. Its antigen is unidentified. Regarding the study as a whole: Roughly linear age-related decline in beta diversity appeared, significant by age around 36.

Combining a sample-barcoded 5' primer with a J-beta primer mix, a second PCR ran for about 6 to 12 cycles. Unique molecular identifiers of 12 random nucleotides labeled each cDNA. TCRdb used MiXCR to reprocess the 5' RACE reads, holding one entry per CDR3 protein. The table records hundreds of thousands of distinct CDR3 sequences, around 49% of them present only once. This clonotype was obtained from a man younger than 45 in good health. Material for sequencing was blood.

In nucleotides, the CDR3 is TGCAGCGGGGGTGATGGTAATGAAAAACTGTTTTTT. Protein product: CSGGDGNEKLFF. V usage is TRBV29-1 and J usage is TRBJ1-4; D is unclear. The CDR3 has 12 residues. Germline assignment: CDR1 SQVTM and CDR2 ANQGSEA. The V gene lost 7 bases and the J gene lost 4 bases, with 10 bases spanning the gap.